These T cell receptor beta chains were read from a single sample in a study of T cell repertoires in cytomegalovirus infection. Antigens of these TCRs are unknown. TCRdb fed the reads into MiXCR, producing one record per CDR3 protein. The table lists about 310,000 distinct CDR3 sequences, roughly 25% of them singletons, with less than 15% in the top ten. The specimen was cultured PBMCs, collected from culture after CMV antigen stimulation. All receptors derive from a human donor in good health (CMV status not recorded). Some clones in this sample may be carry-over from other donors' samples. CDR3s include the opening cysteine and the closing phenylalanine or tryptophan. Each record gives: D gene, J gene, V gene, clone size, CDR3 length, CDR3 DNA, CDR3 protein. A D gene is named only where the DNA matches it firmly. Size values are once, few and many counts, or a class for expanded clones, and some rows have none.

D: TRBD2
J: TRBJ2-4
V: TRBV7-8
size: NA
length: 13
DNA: TGTGCCAGCTGCCCCAGGACTAGCTCCATTCAGTACTTC
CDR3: CASCPRTSSIQYF

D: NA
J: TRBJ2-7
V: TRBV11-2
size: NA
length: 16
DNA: TGTGCCAGCAGCTTACGAGGCCTTGAAGTGGCCTACGAGCAGTACTTC
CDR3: CASSLRGLEVAYEQYF

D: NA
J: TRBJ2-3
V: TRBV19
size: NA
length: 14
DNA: TGTGCCAGTAGTATGAGTCAGTCAGGAGGTACGCAGTATTTT
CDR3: CASSMSQSGGTQYF

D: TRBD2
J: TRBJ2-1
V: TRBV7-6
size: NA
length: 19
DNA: TGTGCCAGCAGCTTATGGCGGGAGGAACTCTACCCTCCCTACAATGAGCAGTTCTTC
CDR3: CASSLWREELYPPYNEQFF

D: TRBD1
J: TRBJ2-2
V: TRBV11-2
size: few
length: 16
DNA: TGTGCCAGCAGCTTTACAGGGGACCCGAACACCGGGGAGCTGTTTTTT
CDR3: CASSFTGDPNTGELFF

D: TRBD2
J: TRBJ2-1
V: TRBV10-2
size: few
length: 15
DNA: TGCGCCAGCAGCTTACTAGCGGCCGTCAGCAATGAGCAGTTCTTC
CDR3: CASSLLAAVSNEQFF

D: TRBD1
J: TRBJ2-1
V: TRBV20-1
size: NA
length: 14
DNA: TGCAGTGCTAGTGGCGCAGGGGGATACAATGAGCAGTTCTTC
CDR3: CSASGAGGYNEQFF

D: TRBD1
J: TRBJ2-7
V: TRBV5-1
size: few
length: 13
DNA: TGCGCCAGCAGCTCCCTACAGGGGAACGAGCAGTACTTC
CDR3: CASSSLQGNEQYF

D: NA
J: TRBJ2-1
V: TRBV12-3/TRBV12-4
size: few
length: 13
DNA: TGTGCCAGCAGCCCCAGGAGGAACAATGAGCAGTTCTTC
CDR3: CASSPRRNNEQFF

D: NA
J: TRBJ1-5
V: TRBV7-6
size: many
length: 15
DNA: TGTGCCAGCAGCTTAGCAGGGGATGGCAATCAGCCCCAGCATTTT
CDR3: CASSLAGDGNQPQHF

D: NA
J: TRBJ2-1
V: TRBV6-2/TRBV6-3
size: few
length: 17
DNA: TGTGCCAGCAGTTACCTTGTTGGACAGCTTACGGTCAATGAGCAGTTCTTC
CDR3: CASSYLVGQLTVNEQFF

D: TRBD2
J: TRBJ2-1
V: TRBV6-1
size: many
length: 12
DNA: TGTGCCAGCTCCGGGACTAGCAATGAGCAGTTCTTC
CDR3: CASSGTSNEQFF

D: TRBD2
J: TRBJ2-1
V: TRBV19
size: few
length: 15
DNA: TGTGCCAGTAGTCCGTGGACTAGCGCCCACAATGAGCAGTTCTTC
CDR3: CASSPWTSAHNEQFF

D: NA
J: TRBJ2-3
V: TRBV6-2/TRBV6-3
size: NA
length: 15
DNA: TGTGCCAGCAGTTACTCGGAGACCGTCACAGATACGCAGTATTTT
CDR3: CASSYSETVTDTQYF

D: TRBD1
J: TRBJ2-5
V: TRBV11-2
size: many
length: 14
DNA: TGTGCCAGCAGTTTTCCCGGGACAGGGCGAGCCCAGTACTTC
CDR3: CASSFPGTGRAQYF

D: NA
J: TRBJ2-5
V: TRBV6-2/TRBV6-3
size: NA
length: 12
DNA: TGTGCCAGCAGTTACACCCGAGAGACCCAGTACTTC
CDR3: CASSYTRETQYF